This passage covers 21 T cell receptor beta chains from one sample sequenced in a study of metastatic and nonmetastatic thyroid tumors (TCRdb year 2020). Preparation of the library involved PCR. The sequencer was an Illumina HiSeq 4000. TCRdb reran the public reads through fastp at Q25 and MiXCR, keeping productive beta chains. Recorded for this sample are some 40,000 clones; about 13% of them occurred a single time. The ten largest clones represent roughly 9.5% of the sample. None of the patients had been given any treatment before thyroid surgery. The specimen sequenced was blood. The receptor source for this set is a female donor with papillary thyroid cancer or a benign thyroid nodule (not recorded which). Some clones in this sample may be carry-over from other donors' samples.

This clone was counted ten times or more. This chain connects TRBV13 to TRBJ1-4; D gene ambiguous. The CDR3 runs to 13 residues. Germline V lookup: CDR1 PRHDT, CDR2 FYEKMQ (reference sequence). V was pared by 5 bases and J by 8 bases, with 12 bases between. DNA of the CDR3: TGTGCCAGCAGCCCCGTCCCGGGGGAAAAACTGTTTTTT. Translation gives CASSPVPGEKLFF.

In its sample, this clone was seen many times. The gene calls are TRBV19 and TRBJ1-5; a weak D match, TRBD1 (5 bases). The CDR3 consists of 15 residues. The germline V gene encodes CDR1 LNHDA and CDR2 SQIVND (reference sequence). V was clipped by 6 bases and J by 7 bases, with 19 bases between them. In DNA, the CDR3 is TGTGCCAGTAGCGTAGGGGTTAGACCGAAGCAGCCCCAGCATTTT. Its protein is CASSVGVRPKQPQHF.

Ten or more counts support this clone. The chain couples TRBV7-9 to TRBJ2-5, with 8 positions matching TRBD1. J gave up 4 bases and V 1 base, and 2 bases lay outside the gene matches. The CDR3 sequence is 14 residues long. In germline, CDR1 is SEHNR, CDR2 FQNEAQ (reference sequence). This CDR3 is CASSLVTGGETQYF. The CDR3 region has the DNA TGTGCCAGCAGCTTAGTAACAGGGGGAGAGACCCAGTACTTC.

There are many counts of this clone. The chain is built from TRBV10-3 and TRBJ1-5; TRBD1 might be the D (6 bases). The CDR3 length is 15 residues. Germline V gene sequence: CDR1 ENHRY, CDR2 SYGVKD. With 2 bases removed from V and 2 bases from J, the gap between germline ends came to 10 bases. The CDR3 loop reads CAISEPGAGNQPQHF. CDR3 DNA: TGTGCCATCAGTGAGCCAGGGGCGGGCAATCAGCCCCAGCATTTT.

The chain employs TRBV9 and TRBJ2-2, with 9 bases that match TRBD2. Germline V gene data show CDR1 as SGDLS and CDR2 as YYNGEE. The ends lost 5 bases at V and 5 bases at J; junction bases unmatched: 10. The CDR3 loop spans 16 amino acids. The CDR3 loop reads CASSDLAGCPTGELFF. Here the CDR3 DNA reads TGTGCCAGCAGTGACCTAGCGGGATGTCCAACCGGGGAGCTGTTTTTT.

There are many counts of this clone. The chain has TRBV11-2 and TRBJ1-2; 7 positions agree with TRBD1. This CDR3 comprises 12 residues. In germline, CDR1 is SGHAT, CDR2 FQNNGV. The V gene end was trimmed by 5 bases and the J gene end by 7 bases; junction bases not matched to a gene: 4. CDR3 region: CASSNQGGGYTF. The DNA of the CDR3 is TGTGCCAGCAGCAACCAGGGGGGTGGCTACACCTTC.

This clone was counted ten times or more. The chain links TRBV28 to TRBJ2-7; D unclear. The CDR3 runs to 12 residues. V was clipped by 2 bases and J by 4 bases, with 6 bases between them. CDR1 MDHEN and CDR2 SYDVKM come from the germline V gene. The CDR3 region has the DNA TGTGCCAGCAGTTTAGTCGGGTACGAGCAGTACTTC. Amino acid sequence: CASSLVGYEQYF.

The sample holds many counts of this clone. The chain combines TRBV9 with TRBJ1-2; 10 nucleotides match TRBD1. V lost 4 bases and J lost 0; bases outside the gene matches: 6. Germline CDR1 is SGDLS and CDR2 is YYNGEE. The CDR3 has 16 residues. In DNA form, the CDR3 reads TGTGCCAGCAGCCATCAAGGGACAGGGGCTAACTATGGCTACACCTTC. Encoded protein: CASSHQGTGANYGYTF.

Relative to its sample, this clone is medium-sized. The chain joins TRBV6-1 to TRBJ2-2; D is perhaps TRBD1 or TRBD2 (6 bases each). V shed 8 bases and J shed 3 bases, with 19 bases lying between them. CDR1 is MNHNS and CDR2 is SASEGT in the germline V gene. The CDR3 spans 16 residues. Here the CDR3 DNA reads TGTGCCAGCCGTCATGAGGGGGGCAAGGACACCGGGGAGCTGTTTTTT. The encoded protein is CASRHEGGKDTGELFF.

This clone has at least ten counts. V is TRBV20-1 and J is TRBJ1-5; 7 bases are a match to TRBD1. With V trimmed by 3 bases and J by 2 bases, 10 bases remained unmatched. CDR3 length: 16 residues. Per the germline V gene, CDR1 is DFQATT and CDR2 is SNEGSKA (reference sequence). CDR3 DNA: TGCAGTGCTAGTAGGTATGAAGGGGGCGGCAATCAGCCCCAGCATTTT. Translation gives CSASRYEGGGNQPQHF.

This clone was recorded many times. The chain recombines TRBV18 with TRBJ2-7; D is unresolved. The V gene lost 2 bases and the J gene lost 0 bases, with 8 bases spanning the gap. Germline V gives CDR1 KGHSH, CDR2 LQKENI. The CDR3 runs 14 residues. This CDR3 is CASSPIGSSYEQYF. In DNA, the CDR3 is TGTGCCAGCTCACCAATAGGTAGCTCCTACGAGCAGTACTTC.

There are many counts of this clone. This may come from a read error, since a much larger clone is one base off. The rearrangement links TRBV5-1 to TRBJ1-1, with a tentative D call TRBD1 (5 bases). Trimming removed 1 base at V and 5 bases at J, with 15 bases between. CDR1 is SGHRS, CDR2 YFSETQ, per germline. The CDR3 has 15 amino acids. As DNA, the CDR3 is TGCGCCAGCAGCTTGCGACGGGGGAGTAGTACTGAAGCTTTCTTT. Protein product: CASSLRRGSSTEAFF.

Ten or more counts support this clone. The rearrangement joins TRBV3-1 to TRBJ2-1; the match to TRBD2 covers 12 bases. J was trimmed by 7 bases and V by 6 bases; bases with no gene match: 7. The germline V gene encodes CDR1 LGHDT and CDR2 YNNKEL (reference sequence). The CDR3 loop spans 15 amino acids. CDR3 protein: CASSRPSGRGNEQFF. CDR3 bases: TGTGCCAGCAGTCGACCTAGCGGGAGGGGTAATGAGCAGTTCTTC.

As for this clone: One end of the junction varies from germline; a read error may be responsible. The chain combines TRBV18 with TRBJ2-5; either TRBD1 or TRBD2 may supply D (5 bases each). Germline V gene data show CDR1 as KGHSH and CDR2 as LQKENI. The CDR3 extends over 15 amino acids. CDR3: CASSRRDPRKETQHF. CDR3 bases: TGTGCCAGCTCACGCCGGGACCCCAGGAAGGAGACCCAGCACTTC.

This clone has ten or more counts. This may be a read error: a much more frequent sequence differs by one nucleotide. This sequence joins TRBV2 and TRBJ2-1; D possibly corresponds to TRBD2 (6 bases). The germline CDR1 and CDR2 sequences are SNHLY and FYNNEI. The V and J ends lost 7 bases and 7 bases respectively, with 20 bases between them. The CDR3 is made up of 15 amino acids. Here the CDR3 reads CASNPTLTRGNEQFF. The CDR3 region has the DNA TGTGCCAGCAATCCAACTTTGACTAGAGGGAATGAGCAGTTCTTC. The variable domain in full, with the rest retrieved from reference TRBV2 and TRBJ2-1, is EPEVTQTPSHQVTQMGQEVILRCVPISNHLYFYWYRQILGQKVEFLVSFYNNEISEKSEIFDDQFSVERPDGSNFTLKIRSTKLEDSAMYFCASNPTLTRGNEQFFGPGTRLTVL.

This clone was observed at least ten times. The CDR3 DNA is TGTGCCAGCAGCTTAAATTCCAGGGCAGATACGCAGTATTTT. The encoded protein is CASSLNSRADTQYF. This chain connects TRBV7-3 to TRBJ2-3; tentatively, D is TRBD1 (5 bases). There are 14 residues in the CDR3. Deletions cut 1 base from V and 4 bases from J, with 9 bases between. Germline CDR1 SGHTA, CDR2 FQGTGA.

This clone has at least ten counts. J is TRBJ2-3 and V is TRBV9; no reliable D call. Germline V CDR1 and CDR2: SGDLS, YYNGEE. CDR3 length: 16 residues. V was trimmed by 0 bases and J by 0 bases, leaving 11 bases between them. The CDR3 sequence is CASSVAPGSSTDTQYF. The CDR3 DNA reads TGTGCCAGCAGCGTAGCACCAGGCTCTAGCACAGATACGCAGTATTTT.

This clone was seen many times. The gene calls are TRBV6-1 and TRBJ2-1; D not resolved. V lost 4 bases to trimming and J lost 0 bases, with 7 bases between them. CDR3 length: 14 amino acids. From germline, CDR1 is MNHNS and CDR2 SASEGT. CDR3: CASSVPDSYNEQFF. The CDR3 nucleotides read TGTGCCAGCAGTGTGCCAGACTCCTACAATGAGCAGTTCTTC.

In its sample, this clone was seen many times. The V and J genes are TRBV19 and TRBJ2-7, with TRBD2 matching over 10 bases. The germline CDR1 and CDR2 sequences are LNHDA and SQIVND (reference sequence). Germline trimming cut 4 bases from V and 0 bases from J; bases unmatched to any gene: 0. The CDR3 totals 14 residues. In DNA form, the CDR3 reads TGTGCCAGTAGTACTAGCGGGAGCTCCTACGAGCAGTACTTC. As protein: CASSTSGSSYEQYF.

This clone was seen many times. The CDR3: CASSLTRDRWANTGELFF. Written as DNA, the CDR3 is TGTGCCAGCAGCTTAACCCGGGACAGGTGGGCTAACACCGGGGAGCTGTTTTTT. The chain employs TRBV11-1 and TRBJ2-2; 8 bases map to TRBD1. Germline assignment: CDR1 SGHAT and CDR2 FQDESV (reference sequence). The CDR3 has 18 residues. V shed 2 bases, J shed 2 bases, and the junction held 10 bases outside the gene matches.

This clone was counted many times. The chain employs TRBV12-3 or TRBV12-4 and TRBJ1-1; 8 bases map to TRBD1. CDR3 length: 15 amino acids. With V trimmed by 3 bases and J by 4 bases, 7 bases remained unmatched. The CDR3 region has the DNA TGTGCCAGCAGTTTGGCCAGGGGGCGGCCCACTGAAGCTTTCTTT. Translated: CASSLARGRPTEAFF.